Included here is one T cell receptor beta chain sequence, with context. As yet, its antigen is unknown. This sample stems from a study of shared clonotypes between healthy human individuals. For the study at large: Per-donor plates numbered three CD4 naive, three CD4 memory, two CD8 naive and one CD8 memory. Study-wide points: The sharing of approximately 4.6% of naive CD4 clonotypes was seen across several donors.

Trimming left V 6 bases short and J 0 bases short, with 9 bases between. The germline CDR1 and CDR2 sequences are MNHNY and SVGAGI (reference sequence). CDR3 length: 14 amino acids. Profiled with immunoSEQ multiplex PCR; TCRdb holds only in-frame clones, not every one. The sample lists roughly 1 million clones, more than 60% occurring once. Material for sequencing was memory CD4+ T cells sorted from blood. The subset: CD45RA-negative fraction. This chain links TRBV6-6 with TRBJ1-3; D is unresolved. This receptor was obtained from a man between 18 and 35 years old in good health. The CDR3 bases are TGTGCCAGCAGCCCAGAACACTCTGGAAACACCATATATTTT. It encodes CASSPEHSGNTIYF.